Each of the 32 T cell receptor beta chains below was sequenced from the same sample in a study of PD-1 blockade in classical Hodgkin lymphoma. Method: immunoSEQ multiplex PCR; TCRdb's copy keeps in-frame clones and lacks some. In the table there are approximately 89,000 clones, 75% to 85% of which are singletons. Stated time point: cycle 4 day 1 (C4D1), after less than 7 weeks of nivolumab. Every one of the patients relapsed after autologous stem cell transplantation (brentuximab vedotin exposure was variable). The material sequenced was peripheral blood mononuclear cells (PBMCs), taken before the fourth cycle of nivolumab. These TCRs come from a human donor with classical Hodgkin lymphoma.

The V call is TRBV10-3, the J call TRBJ2-3, with TRBD2 matching over 7 bases. Looked up from germline, CDR1 is ENHRY and CDR2 is SYGVKD. The CDR3 loop spans 13 amino acids. The ends lost 9 bases at V and 2 bases at J; junction bases unmatched: 5. The CDR3 protein is CAMAGAATDTQYF. The DNA of the CDR3 is TGTGCCATGGCGGGAGCAGCCACAGATACGCAGTATTTT.

This clone appeared once. CDR3 DNA sequence: TGTGCCAGCAGCCCCACCAGAAGCACAGATACGCAGTATTTT. It specifies CASSPTRSTDTQYF. The rearrangement uses TRBV11-2 and TRBJ2-3; D is undetermined. V dropped 5 bases and J dropped 0 bases, with 9 bases sitting between them. The CDR3 loop spans 14 amino acids. The germline CDR1 and CDR2 sequences are SGHAT and FQNNGV. The entire variable domain, with the rest obtained from reference TRBV11-2 and TRBJ2-3, is as follows: EAGVAQSPRYKIIEKRQSVAFWCNPISGHATLYWYQQILGQGPKLLIQFQNNGVVDDSQLPKDRFSAERLKGVDSTLKIQPAKLEDSAVYLCASSPTRSTDTQYFGPGTRLTVL.

The CDR3 here is CASSVVSEGLAAHYNEQFF. The DNA of the CDR3 is TGTGCCAGCAGCGTAGTGTCGGAGGGACTAGCGGCCCATTACAATGAGCAGTTCTTC. The rearrangement joins TRBV9 to TRBJ2-1, with 11 bases identical to TRBD2. Losses at the gene ends were 0 bases for V and 4 bases for J; bases not matched to a gene: 12. CDR1 and CDR2 (germline): SGDLS, YYNGEE. CDR3 length: 19 residues.

The rearrangement uses TRBV5-6 and TRBJ2-6; possibly TRBD1 for D (6 bases). CDR1 SGHDT and CDR2 YYEEEE come from the germline V gene. Deletions cut 4 bases from V and 2 bases from J, with 19 bases between. CDR3 size: 18 residues. The CDR3 DNA reads TGTGCCAGCAGCCGACCGGGCAGGGGAACCCCTGGGGCCAACGTCCTGACTTTC. Its protein product is CASSRPGRGTPGANVLTF.

This chain joins TRBV9 and TRBJ2-5; 8 bases agree with TRBD1. After removal of 1 base from V and 1 base from J, the junction contained 6 bases not matched to a gene. The CDR3 loop spans 16 amino acids. Germline loops: CDR1 SGDLS, CDR2 YYNGEE. CDR3 protein: CASSVIGDRGQETQYF. In nucleotides, the CDR3 is TGTGCCAGCAGCGTAATCGGAGACAGGGGCCAAGAGACCCAGTACTTC.

V gene TRBV2 combines with J gene TRBJ1-5; possible D gene TRBD1, 6 bases. The V end was cut by 2 bases, the J end by 0 bases, with 11 bases between. The CDR3 sequence is 16 residues long. Germline loops: CDR1 SNHLY, CDR2 FYNNEI. The CDR3: CASSERGGYSNQPQHF. The CDR3 coding sequence is TGTGCCAGCAGTGAAAGAGGGGGTTATAGCAATCAGCCCCAGCATTTT.

The chain recombines TRBV15 with TRBJ2-7; no firm D call. This CDR3 comprises 14 residues. The V end was cut by 1 base, the J end by 2 bases, with 9 bases between. Germline V gene lookup returns CDR1 LNHNV and CDR2 YYDKDF (reference sequence). CDR3 sequence: CATSRGGSAYEQYF. CDR3 in DNA: TGTGCCACCAGCAGAGGTGGGTCGGCCTACGAGCAGTACTTC.

A single count supports this clone. This chain uses TRBV12-5 with TRBJ2-7, with 7 bases identical to TRBD2. Germline V lookup: CDR1 LGHNT, CDR2 FRNRAP. This CDR3 has 13 amino acids. V dropped 6 bases and J dropped 4; count of bases not matched to a gene: 6. The CDR3 spells CASGRGSSYEQYF. CDR3 bases: TGTGCTAGTGGCCGCGGGAGTTCTTACGAGCAGTACTTC.

V and J are TRBV9 and TRBJ2-2; 9 nucleotides match TRBD2. Per the germline V gene, CDR1 is SGDLS and CDR2 is YYNGEE. There are 19 residues in the CDR3. After removal of 0 bases from V and 0 bases from J, the junction contained 9 bases not matched to a gene. CDR3 in amino acids: CASSVEPRLAASNTGELFF. For the CDR3, the DNA is TGTGCCAGCAGCGTAGAGCCACGACTAGCGGCCTCGAACACCGGGGAGCTGTTTTTT.

The chain employs TRBV7-6 and TRBJ2-1; D assignment may be TRBD1 or TRBD2 (7 bases each). The germline V and J ends were trimmed by 4 bases and 9 bases, with 19 bases remaining between them. There are 15 residues in the CDR3. The germline V gene has CDR1 SGHVS and CDR2 FNYEAQ. The CDR3 sequence: CASSSGGQRQLEQFF. In DNA form, the CDR3 reads TGTGCCAGCAGCTCGGGGGGACAGCGACAACTTGAGCAGTTCTTC.

This clone was detected only once. The chain uses TRBV5-4 and TRBJ2-1; TRBD1 agrees at 10 bases. The ends lost 8 bases at V and 8 bases at J; junction bases unmatched: 7. The CDR3 covers 13 residues. The germline V gene has CDR1 SGHNT and CDR2 YYREEE (reference sequence). This chain's CDR3 is CASTRDRGDEQFF. The CDR3 nucleotides read TGTGCCAGTACCCGGGACAGGGGCGATGAGCAGTTCTTC.

This clone was observed a handful of times. The chain is built from TRBV2 and TRBJ2-3; 7 bases align to TRBD2. CDR3 length: 16 residues. Germline loops: CDR1 SNHLY, CDR2 FYNNEI. The J segment lost 0 bases and the V segment lost 7 bases, leaving 10 bases of the junction unmatched. Written as DNA, the CDR3 is TGTGCCAGCATGAGCGGTGTGGGGGGGAGCACAGATACGCAGTATTTT. Protein: CASMSGVGGSTDTQYF.

This sequence joins TRBV9 and TRBJ1-4; D unresolved. V lost 0 bases and J lost 7, with 10 bases in between. Per germline, CDR1 SGDLS and CDR2 YYNGEE. The CDR3 extends over 14 amino acids. The CDR3 loop reads CASSVAMTSEKLFF. DNA for the CDR3: TGTGCCAGCAGCGTAGCCATGACGAGTGAAAAACTGTTTTTT.

The CDR3 is CASRAGTGSYEQYF. DNA of the CDR3: TGTGCCAGCAGGGCCGGGACAGGGTCCTACGAGCAGTACTTC. The V call is TRBV7-6, the J call TRBJ2-7; 9 nucleotides line up with TRBD1. Germline V gives CDR1 SGHVS, CDR2 FNYEAQ. The V and J ends lost 6 bases and 1 base, in that order; junction bases with no gene match: 4. The CDR3 consists of 14 residues.

The chain joins TRBV7-8 to TRBJ2-7; 10 nucleotides align to TRBD2. The V segment lost 8 bases and the J segment 3 bases; nucleotides outside the gene matches: 4. Germline V lookup: CDR1 SGHVS, CDR2 FQNEAQ. This CDR3 spans 13 amino acids. The CDR3 bases are TGTGCCAGCGAACCTAGCGGGAGCTACGAGCAGTACTTC. It translates to CASEPSGSYEQYF. The entire variable domain, with the rest obtained from reference TRBV7-8 and TRBJ2-7, is as follows: GAGVSQSPRYKVAKRGQDVALRCDPISGHVSLFWYQQALGQGPEFLTYFQNEAQLDKSGLPSDRFFAERPEGSVSTLKIQRTQQEDSAVYLCASEPSGSYEQYFGPGTRLTVT.

This clone was detected a few times. The CDR3 here is CAISIQGEDGYTF. CDR3 DNA sequence: TGTGCCATCAGTATTCAGGGTGAGGATGGCTACACCTTC. The gene calls are TRBV10-3 and TRBJ1-2; the D gene is possibly TRBD1 (5 bases). This CDR3 region has 13 residues. Germline loops: CDR1 ENHRY, CDR2 SYGVKD. The V gene lost 5 bases and the J gene lost 6 bases, with 13 bases spanning the gap.

This chain joins TRBV2 and TRBJ2-7; D not certain. The CDR3 consists of 12 residues. Germline lookup yields CDR1 SNHLY and CDR2 FYNNEI. Trimming shortened V by 7 bases and J by 3 bases, and 10 bases separated the two germline ends. The CDR3 reads CASTLSLYEQYF. The CDR3 DNA sequence: TGTGCCAGCACCTTAAGCCTCTACGAGCAGTACTTC.

The chain uses TRBV19 and TRBJ2-3, with D perhaps matching TRBD1 (7 bases). The CDR3 spans 13 residues. Trimming took 6 bases from V and 5 from J, leaving 12 bases between them. Germline CDR1 is LNHDA and CDR2 is SQIVND (reference sequence). DNA of the CDR3: TGTGCCAGTAGGCAGGGGGGTGGAGATACGCAGTATTTT. The encoded protein is CASRQGGGDTQYF.

The chain links TRBV4-2 to TRBJ2-7; TRBD1 matches 7 bases. V shed 1 base and J 2 bases; nucleotides not matched to a gene: 5. CDR3 length: 15 amino acids. CDR1 is LGHNA, CDR2 YNFKEQ, per germline. CDR3 sequence (DNA): TGTGCCAGCAGCCAAGTAGACACAGGGGCCTACGAGCAGTACTTC. It translates to CASSQVDTGAYEQYF.

This chain uses TRBV5-1 with TRBJ1-4, with 7 bases that match TRBD1. The CDR3 spans 14 residues. The V gene's germline CDR1 is SGHRS and CDR2 YFSETQ. Germline trimming cut 0 bases from V and 8 bases from J; bases unmatched to any gene: 4. The CDR3 loop reads CASSLGQGYEKLFF. The CDR3 DNA reads TGCGCCAGCAGCTTGGGACAGGGTTACGAAAAACTGTTTTTT.

This chain connects TRBV5-1 to TRBJ2-5; 9 bases line up with TRBD1. Germline CDR1 is SGHRS and CDR2 is YFSETQ. J gave up 5 bases and V 4 bases, and 6 bases lay outside the gene matches. CDR3 length equals 14 residues. DNA of the CDR3: TGCGCCAGCAGCGTACAGGGGGCGACGGAGACCCAGTACTTC. Encoded protein: CASSVQGATETQYF.

The V and J genes are TRBV28 and TRBJ1-5; D remains unclear. Germline-derived CDR1 and CDR2 are MDHEN and SYDVKM. CDR3 length: 12 residues. The V and J ends lost 2 bases and 6 bases respectively, with 5 bases between them. CDR3 residues: CASSLLGQPQHF. The CDR3 nucleotides are TGTGCCAGCAGTTTACTGGGTCAGCCCCAGCATTTT.

Details on this clone: The sample contains more than one DNA sequence encoding this CDR3. This chain joins TRBV6-6 and TRBJ1-1; D is unclear. The CDR3 is 11 amino acids. The germline V and J ends were trimmed by 2 bases and 3 bases, with 1 base remaining between them. Per the germline V gene, CDR1 is MNHNY and CDR2 is SVGAGI (reference sequence). CDR3 in amino acids: CASSYHTEAFF. DNA of the CDR3: TGTGCCAGCAGTTACCACACTGAAGCTTTCTTT.

The count of this clone is one. This chain uses TRBV9 with TRBJ2-2, with TRBD2 matching 11 bases. Trimming cost V 4 bases and J 4 bases; bases outside gene matches: 9. Germline V gives CDR1 SGDLS, CDR2 YYNGEE. The length of the CDR3 is 17 residues. This chain's CDR3 is CASSPPPSGRITGELFF. CDR3 DNA: TGTGCCAGCAGCCCACCCCCTAGCGGGAGGATCACCGGGGAGCTGTTTTTT.

This clone was detected once. V gene TRBV18 combines with J gene TRBJ1-2; D not certain. The germline V gene has CDR1 KGHSH and CDR2 LQKENI. The CDR3 totals 16 residues. With 2 bases removed from V and 8 bases from J, the gap between germline ends came to 21 bases. The CDR3 region has the DNA TGTGCCAGCTCACCAACGGCAGAATCGGCCCTTTTGGGCTACACCTTC. As protein: CASSPTAESALLGYTF.

This clone was seen more than once but under ten times. As DNA, the CDR3 is TGTGCCAGCAGTTTAGCGGGATTCTACAATGAGCAGTTCTTC. Protein: CASSLAGFYNEQFF. The rearrangement uses TRBV28 and TRBJ2-1; possibly TRBD2 for D (6 bases). The CDR3 sequence is 14 residues long. From germline, CDR1 is MDHEN and CDR2 SYDVKM. The ends were cut back, 2 bases at V and 3 bases at J, with 8 bases in the middle.

J is TRBJ2-2 and V is TRBV6-5, with D maybe TRBD2 (6 bases). V lost 8 bases, J lost 6 bases, and 16 bases lay in between. Germline lookup yields CDR1 MNHEY and CDR2 SVGAGI. The CDR3 covers 14 residues. CDR3 DNA: TGTGCCAGCGCCCTCGGAGGGCCCTCCGGGGAGCTGTTTTTT. The encoded protein is CASALGGPSGELFF.

In its sample, this clone was seen once. This sequence joins TRBV5-1 and TRBJ2-7; 11 bases agree with TRBD2. The CDR3 sequence is 15 residues long. Germline trimming cut 6 bases from V and 6 bases from J; bases unmatched to any gene: 11. Germline V gene sequence: CDR1 SGHRS, CDR2 YFSETQ. CDR3 in DNA: TGCGCCAGCAACAAACTAGCGGGAGAAATGGGCGAGCAGTACTTC. This sequence encodes CASNKLAGEMGEQYF. Filled out from reference TRBV5-1 and TRBJ2-7, the complete variable domain reads KAGVTQTPRYLIKTRGQQVTLSCSPISGHRSVSWYQQTPGQGLQFLFEYFSETQRNKGNFPGRFSGRQFSNSRSEMNVSTLELGDSALYLCASNKLAGEMGEQYFGPGTRLTVT.

The chain has TRBV6-1 and TRBJ2-7, with 7 bases aligning to TRBD1. Germline CDR1 and CDR2: MNHNS and SASEGT. V was pared by 4 bases and J by 4 bases, with 22 bases of the junction left unmatched. The CDR3 has 19 residues. The CDR3 loop is CASSGGGRAGGKGTYEQYF. CDR3 coding DNA: TGTGCCAGCAGTGGGGGTGGCAGGGCAGGGGGTAAAGGAACTTACGAGCAGTACTTC.

This clone came up once. The V and J genes are TRBV6-1 and TRBJ1-5, with TRBD1 identical over 8 bases. Germline loops: CDR1 MNHNS, CDR2 SASEGT. Trimming removed 6 bases from V and 3 bases from J; junction bases left unmatched: 7. The CDR3 runs 15 residues. CDR3 in amino acids: CASRQTGDVNQPQHF. Here the CDR3 DNA reads TGTGCCAGCAGACAGACAGGGGATGTCAATCAGCCCCAGCATTTT.

The chain carries TRBV5-1 and TRBJ2-7; no definite D call. Looked up from germline, CDR1 is SGHRS and CDR2 is YFSETQ. The CDR3 runs to 13 residues. V shed 0 bases and J shed 6 bases, with 10 bases lying between them. In DNA, the CDR3 is TGCGCCAGCAGCTTGGCCTCCCCCGTCGAGCAGTACTTC. Translating gives CASSLASPVEQYF.

Only a few counts were recorded for this clone. V and J are TRBV5-4 and TRBJ1-2; the D gene is possibly TRBD1 (6 bases). V dropped 0 bases and J dropped 11 bases, with 20 bases sitting between them. CDR1 SGHNT and CDR2 YYREEE come from the germline V gene (reference sequence). This CDR3 contains 15 residues. The CDR3 here is CASSLAQTGINSYTF. The CDR3 DNA is TGTGCCAGCAGCTTGGCCCAGACAGGAATCAATAGTTACACCTTC.